A selection of T cell receptor beta chains follows, all from one sample in a study of cytomegalovirus exposure and HLA in healthy donors. Sequencing was performed with immunoSEQ multiplex PCR; in TCRdb, only in-frame clones are kept and a portion is missing. The data show about 250,000 clones, about 85% seen once. Sequences were obtained from PBMCs. The receptors originated from a girl aged 2 to 9 in good health and CMV-seronegative. CDR3s include the opening cysteine and the closing phenylalanine or tryptophan. A D gene is named only where the DNA matches it firmly. The listing skips clone size in some rows; elsewhere it reads once, few, many or a size class.

V gene	clone size	J gene	D gene	CDR3 protein	CDR3 DNA
TRBV6-1	-	TRBJ1-3	-	CASSEAAGSGNTIYF	TGTGCCAGCAGTGAAGCGGCAGGCTCTGGAAACACCATATATTTT
TRBV30	-	TRBJ1-6	TRBD1	CAWSGQVNSPLHF	TGTGCCTGGAGCGGACAGGTTAATTCACCCCTCCACTTT
TRBV5-4	-	TRBJ1-6	TRBD1	CASRHEPGQGGSPLHF	TGTGCCAGCAGGCACGAACCGGGACAGGGGGGCTCACCCCTCCACTTT
TRBV2	-	TRBJ2-3	-	CASSDFGATGQYF	TGTGCCAGCAGTGACTTTGGAGCTACGGGTCAGTATTTT
TRBV5-8	-	TRBJ2-7	TRBD2	CASSLQGLAVSYEQYF	TGTGCCAGCAGCCTACAGGGACTAGCAGTCTCCTACGAGCAGTACTTC
TRBV20-1	-	TRBJ1-1	-	CSAGGNTEAFF	TGCAGTGCCGGCGGGAACACTGAAGCTTTCTTT
TRBV2	once	TRBJ1-3	-	CASSRRGGLAGNTIYF	TGTGCCAGCAGTCGGCGTGGGGGCCTGGCTGGAAACACCATATATTTT
TRBV10-2	once	TRBJ2-7	TRBD2	CASGLALGYEQYF	TGCGCCAGCGGACTAGCCCTAGGCTACGAGCAGTACTTC
TRBV28	-	TRBJ1-2	-	CASSSHGGGDYGYTF	TGTGCCAGCAGTTCCCACGGCGGGGGGGACTATGGCTACACCTTC
TRBV7-6	-	TRBJ2-3	-	CASSKRTGYGADTQYF	TGTGCCAGCAGCAAACGTACAGGGTACGGCGCAGATACGCAGTATTTT
TRBV9	-	TRBJ2-3	TRBD1	CASSPDRVRTDTQYF	TGTGCCAGCAGCCCTGACAGGGTAAGGACAGATACGCAGTATTTT
TRBV7-6	-	TRBJ2-1	TRBD2	CASSPRTSGLNEQFF	TGTGCCAGCAGCCCCCGGACTAGCGGGCTCAATGAGCAGTTCTTC
TRBV4-1	-	TRBJ2-5	-	CASSQVKAGLGETQYF	TGCGCCAGCAGCCAAGTTAAAGCGGGCCTGGGAGAGACCCAGTACTTC
TRBV19	-	TRBJ1-1	TRBD1	CASSIRGGPGTEAFF	TGTGCCAGTAGTATAAGAGGGGGCCCCGGCACTGAAGCTTTCTTT
TRBV2	once	TRBJ1-1	-	CASARGITEAFF	TGTGCCAGTGCTCGGGGGATCACTGAAGCTTTCTTT
TRBV6-4	-	TRBJ1-6	-	CASKAGSDSPLHF	TGTGCCAGCAAGGCGGGTTCCGATTCACCCCTCCACTTT
TRBV6-5	few	TRBJ1-2	-	CASSKRLRLNGYTF	TGTGCCAGCAGTAAAAGGCTTAGACTCAATGGCTACACCTTC
TRBV7-9	once	TRBJ2-2	-	CASSLPLATGELFF	TGTGCCAGCAGCTTACCACTAGCTACCGGGGAGCTGTTTTTT
TRBV5-1	-	TRBJ1-2	-	CASSKGTQNYGYTF	TGCGCCAGCAGCAAAGGGACTCAAAACTATGGCTACACCTTC
TRBV5-4	-	TRBJ1-1	-	CASSPYWGTMNTEAFF	TGTGCCAGCAGCCCCTACTGGGGCACCATGAACACTGAAGCTTTCTTT
TRBV5-1	-	TRBJ1-5	TRBD1	CASSEGQGNQPQHF	TGCGCCAGCAGTGAGGGACAGGGAAATCAGCCCCAGCATTTT
TRBV10-3	once	TRBJ2-1	TRBD2	CAISESPGRAGSSNEQFF	TGTGCCATCAGTGAGTCCCCCGGGAGGGCCGGTTCATCCAATGAGCAGTTCTTC
TRBV6-1	-	TRBJ1-1	-	CASSERRKGLNTEAFF	TGTGCCAGCAGTGAAAGGAGGAAGGGTCTGAACACTGAAGCTTTCTTT
TRBV4-1	-	TRBJ1-5	-	CASSPGLSNQPQHF	TGCGCCAGCAGCCCAGGACTTAGCAATCAGCCCCAGCATTTT
TRBV27	-	TRBJ1-2	-	CASSPSAPTGAAYGYTF	TGTGCCAGCAGTCCCTCGGCTCCCACAGGTGCAGCCTATGGCTACACCTTC
TRBV30	once	TRBJ2-5	-	CAWKTLAGFETQYF	TGTGCCTGGAAGACTCTAGCTGGGTTTGAGACCCAGTACTTC
TRBV27	-	TRBJ1-1	-	CASSTGGDTEAFF	TGTGCCAGCAGTACTGGAGGGGACACTGAAGCTTTCTTT
TRBV9	few	TRBJ2-1	-	CASSPRGDRRSSYNEQFF	TGTGCCAGCAGCCCTAGGGGAGACAGGCGAAGCTCCTACAATGAGCAGTTCTTC
TRBV4-1	-	TRBJ2-7	-	CASSQDVDSNSYEQYF	TGCGCCAGCAGCCAAGATGTCGACTCTAACTCCTACGAGCAGTACTTC
TRBV6-5	medium-sized	TRBJ1-1	-	CASSQGRTEAFF	TGTGCCAGCAGTCAGGGGAGAACTGAAGCTTTCTTT
TRBV15	-	TRBJ1-5	-	CATSTGDVQPQHF	TGTGCCACCAGCACGGGGGACGTTCAGCCCCAGCATTTT
TRBV9	-	TRBJ2-1	-	CASSPRTYENEQFF	TGTGCCAGCAGCCCACGGACTTATGAGAATGAGCAGTTCTTC
TRBV7-9	-	TRBJ1-1	-	CASSFGGPTEAFF	TGTGCCAGCAGCTTCGGGGGGCCCACTGAAGCTTTCTTT
TRBV2	few	TRBJ1-2	TRBD1	CASQRDSNYGYTF	TGTGCCAGTCAACGGGACAGCAACTATGGCTACACCTTC
TRBV27	once	TRBJ1-2	TRBD1	CARAGGTGDIRGYTF	TGTGCCAGGGCCGGAGGGACAGGTGATATTCGGGGCTACACCTTC
TRBV18	-	TRBJ1-2	TRBD1	CASSALQGGDGYTF	TGTGCCAGCTCAGCCCTACAGGGGGGAGATGGCTACACCTTC
TRBV25-1	-	TRBJ2-7	-	CASSELVGVSYEQYF	TGTGCCAGCAGTGAACTTGTAGGAGTCAGCTACGAGCAGTACTTC
TRBV19	-	TRBJ2-7	-	CASSSYQGSYEQYF	TGTGCCAGTAGTTCGTACCAGGGTTCCTACGAGCAGTACTTC
TRBV2	-	TRBJ1-1	-	CASISLGLPNSEAFF	TGTGCCAGCATTTCCCTGGGACTTCCGAACTCTGAAGCTTTCTTT
TRBV10-3	-	TRBJ2-7	-	CAISETGSYEQYF	TGTGCCATCAGTGAGACAGGCTCTTACGAGCAGTACTTC
TRBV19	once	TRBJ2-3	TRBD2	CASSILAGGLDTQYF	TGTGCCAGTAGTATCTTAGCGGGAGGATTAGATACGCAGTATTTT
TRBV5-1	-	TRBJ2-7	TRBD1	CASSLEGAWGEQYF	TGCGCCAGCAGCTTGGAGGGGGCTTGGGGGGAGCAGTACTTC
TRBV5-6	-	TRBJ2-7	-	CASSESFVVSSYEQYF	TGTGCCAGCAGCGAGTCGTTCGTCGTAAGCTCCTACGAGCAGTACTTC
TRBV29-1	-	TRBJ2-7	TRBD1	CSVETRTGPYEQYF	TGCAGCGTTGAAACCCGGACAGGGCCCTACGAGCAGTACTTC
TRBV29-1	once	TRBJ2-1	TRBD1	CSVTPGTGFYNEQFF	TGCAGCGTAACCCCCGGGACAGGGTTCTACAATGAGCAGTTCTTC